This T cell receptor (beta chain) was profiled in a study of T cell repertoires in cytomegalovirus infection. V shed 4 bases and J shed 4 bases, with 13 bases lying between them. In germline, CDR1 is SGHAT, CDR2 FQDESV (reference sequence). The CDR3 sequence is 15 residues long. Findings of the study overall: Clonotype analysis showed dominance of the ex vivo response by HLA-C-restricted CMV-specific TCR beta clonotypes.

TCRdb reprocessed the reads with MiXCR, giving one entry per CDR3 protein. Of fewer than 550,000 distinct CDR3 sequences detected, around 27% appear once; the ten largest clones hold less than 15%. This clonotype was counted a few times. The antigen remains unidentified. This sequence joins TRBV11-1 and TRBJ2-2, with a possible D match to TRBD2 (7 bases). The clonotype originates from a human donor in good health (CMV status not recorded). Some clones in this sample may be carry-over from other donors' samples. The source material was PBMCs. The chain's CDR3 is CASSSGGEGTGELFF. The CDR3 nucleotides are TGTGCCAGCAGCTCGGGGGGCGAGGGCACCGGGGAGCTGTTTTTT. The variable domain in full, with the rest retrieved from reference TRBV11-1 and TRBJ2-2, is EAEVAQSPRYKITEKSQAVAFWCDPISGHATLYWYRQILGQGPELLVQFQDESVVDDSQLPKDRFSAERLKGVDSTLKIQPAELGDSAMYLCASSSGGEGTGELFFGEGSRLTVL.